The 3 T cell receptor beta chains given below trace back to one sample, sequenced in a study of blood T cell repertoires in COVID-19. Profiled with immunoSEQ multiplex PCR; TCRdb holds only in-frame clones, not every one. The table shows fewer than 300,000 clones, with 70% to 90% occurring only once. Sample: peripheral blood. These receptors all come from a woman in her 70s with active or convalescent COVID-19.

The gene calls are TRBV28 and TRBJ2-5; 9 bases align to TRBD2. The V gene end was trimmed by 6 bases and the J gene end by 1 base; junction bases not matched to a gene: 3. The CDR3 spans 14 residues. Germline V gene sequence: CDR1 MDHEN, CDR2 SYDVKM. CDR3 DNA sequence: TGTGCCAGCAGCTTAGCGGGAGCCCAAGAGACCCAGTACTTC. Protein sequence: CASSLAGAQETQYF.

The CDR3 is CASSPTSGSSYNEQFF. The CDR3 DNA reads TGTGCCAGCAGCCCCACTAGCGGAAGCTCCTACAATGAGCAGTTCTTC. V is TRBV7-6 and J is TRBJ2-1, with 8 bases lining up with TRBD2. CDR1 is SGHVS and CDR2 is FNYEAQ in the germline V gene. Germline trimming cut 5 bases from V and 0 bases from J; bases unmatched to any gene: 6. This CDR3 comprises 16 residues.

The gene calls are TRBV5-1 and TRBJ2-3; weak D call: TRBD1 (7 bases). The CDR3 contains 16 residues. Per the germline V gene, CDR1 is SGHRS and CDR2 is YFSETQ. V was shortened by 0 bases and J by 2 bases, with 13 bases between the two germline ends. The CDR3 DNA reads TGCGCCAGCAGCTTGGGGCGGGACAGAGTCACAGATACGCAGTATTTT. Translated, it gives CASSLGRDRVTDTQYF.